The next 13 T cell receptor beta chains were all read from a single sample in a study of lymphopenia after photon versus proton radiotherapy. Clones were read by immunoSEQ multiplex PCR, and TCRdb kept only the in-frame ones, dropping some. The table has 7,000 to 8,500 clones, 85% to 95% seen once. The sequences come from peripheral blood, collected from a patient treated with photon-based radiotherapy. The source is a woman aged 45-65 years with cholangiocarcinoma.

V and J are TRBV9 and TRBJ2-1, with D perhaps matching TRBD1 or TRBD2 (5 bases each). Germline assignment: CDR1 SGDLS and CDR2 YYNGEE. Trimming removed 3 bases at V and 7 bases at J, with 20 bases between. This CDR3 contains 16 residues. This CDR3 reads CASSAWHPGASNEQFF. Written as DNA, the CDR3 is TGTGCCAGCAGCGCCTGGCATCCCGGGGCATCGAATGAGCAGTTCTTC.

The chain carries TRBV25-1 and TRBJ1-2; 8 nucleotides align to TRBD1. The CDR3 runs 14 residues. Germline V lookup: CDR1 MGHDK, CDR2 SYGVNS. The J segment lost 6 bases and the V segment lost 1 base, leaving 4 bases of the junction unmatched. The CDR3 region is CASSESHRGDGYTF. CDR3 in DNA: TGTGCCAGCAGTGAATCGCACAGGGGGGATGGCTACACCTTC.

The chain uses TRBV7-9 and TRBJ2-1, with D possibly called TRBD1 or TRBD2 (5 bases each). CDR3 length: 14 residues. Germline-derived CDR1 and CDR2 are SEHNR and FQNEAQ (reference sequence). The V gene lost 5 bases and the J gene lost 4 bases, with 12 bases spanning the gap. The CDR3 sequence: CASSPGTLYNEQFF. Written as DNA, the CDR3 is TGTGCCAGCAGCCCCGGGACGTTGTACAATGAGCAGTTCTTC.

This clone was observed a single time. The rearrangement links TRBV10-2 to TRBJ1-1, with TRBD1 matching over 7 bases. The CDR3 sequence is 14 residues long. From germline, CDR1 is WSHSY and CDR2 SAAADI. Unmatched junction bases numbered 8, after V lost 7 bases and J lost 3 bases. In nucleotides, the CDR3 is TGCGCCAGCACTCCGCGGGACAGTCACACTGAAGCTTTCTTT. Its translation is CASTPRDSHTEAFF.

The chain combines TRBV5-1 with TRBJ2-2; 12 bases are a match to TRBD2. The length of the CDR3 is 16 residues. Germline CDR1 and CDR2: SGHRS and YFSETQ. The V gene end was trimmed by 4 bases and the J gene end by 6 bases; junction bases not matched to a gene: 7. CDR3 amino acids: CASSPVSSGGAGELFF. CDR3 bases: TGCGCCAGCAGCCCGGTGTCTAGCGGGGGGGCCGGGGAGCTGTTTTTT.

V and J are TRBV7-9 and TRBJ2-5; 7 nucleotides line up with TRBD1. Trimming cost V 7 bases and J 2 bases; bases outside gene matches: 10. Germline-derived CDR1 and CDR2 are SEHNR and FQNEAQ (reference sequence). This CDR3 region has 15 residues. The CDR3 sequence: CASTHPGTEQETQYF. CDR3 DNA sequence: TGTGCCAGCACCCATCCGGGGACAGAACAAGAGACCCAGTACTTC.

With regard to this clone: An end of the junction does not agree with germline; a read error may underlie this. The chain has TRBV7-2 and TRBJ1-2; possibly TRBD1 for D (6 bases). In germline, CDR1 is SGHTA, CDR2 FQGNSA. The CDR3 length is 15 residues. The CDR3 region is CASSVAPGTTYGYTF. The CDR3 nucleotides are TGTGCCAGCAGCGTAGCTCCCGGGACAACTTATGGCTACACCTTC.

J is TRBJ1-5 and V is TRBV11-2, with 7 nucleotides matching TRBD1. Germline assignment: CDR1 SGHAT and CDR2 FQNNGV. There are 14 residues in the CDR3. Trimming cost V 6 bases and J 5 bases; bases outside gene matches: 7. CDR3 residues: CASSLTGLYQPQHF. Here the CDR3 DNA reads TGTGCCAGCAGTCTGACAGGGCTCTATCAGCCCCAGCATTTT.

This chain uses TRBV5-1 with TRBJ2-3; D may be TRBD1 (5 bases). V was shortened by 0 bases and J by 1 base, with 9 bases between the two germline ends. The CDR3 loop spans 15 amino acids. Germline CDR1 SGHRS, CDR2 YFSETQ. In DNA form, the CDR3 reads TGCGCCAGCAGCTTGGGTGTCAGGGGCACAGATACGCAGTATTTT. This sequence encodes CASSLGVRGTDTQYF.

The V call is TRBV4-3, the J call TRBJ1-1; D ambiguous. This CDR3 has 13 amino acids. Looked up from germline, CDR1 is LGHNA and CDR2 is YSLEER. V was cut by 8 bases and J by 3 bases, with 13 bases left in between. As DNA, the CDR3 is TGCGCCAGCGCTCAGGCGGGGTACACTGAAGCTTTCTTT. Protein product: CASAQAGYTEAFF.

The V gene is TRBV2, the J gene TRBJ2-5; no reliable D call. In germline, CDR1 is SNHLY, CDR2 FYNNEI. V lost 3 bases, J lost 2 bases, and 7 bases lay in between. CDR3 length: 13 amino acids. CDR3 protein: CASSDVEQETQYF. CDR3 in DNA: TGTGCCAGCAGTGACGTCGAACAAGAGACCCAGTACTTC.

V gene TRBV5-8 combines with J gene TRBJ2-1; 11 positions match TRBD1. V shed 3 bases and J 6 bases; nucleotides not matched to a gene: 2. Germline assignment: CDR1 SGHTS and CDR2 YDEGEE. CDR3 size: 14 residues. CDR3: CASSSDRGRNEQFF. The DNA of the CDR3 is TGTGCCAGCAGCTCGGACAGGGGGCGCAATGAGCAGTTCTTC.

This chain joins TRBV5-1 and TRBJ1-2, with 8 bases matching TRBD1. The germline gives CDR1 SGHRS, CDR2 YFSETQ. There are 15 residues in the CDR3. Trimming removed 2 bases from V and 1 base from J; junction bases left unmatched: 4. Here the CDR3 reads CASSFRQGSNYGYTF. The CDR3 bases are TGCGCCAGCAGCTTCCGACAGGGGAGTAACTATGGCTACACCTTC. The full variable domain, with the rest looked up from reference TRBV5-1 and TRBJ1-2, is KAGVTQTPRYLIKTRGQQVTLSCSPISGHRSVSWYQQTPGQGLQFLFEYFSETQRNKGNFPGRFSGRQFSNSRSEMNVSTLELGDSALYLCASSFRQGSNYGYTFGSGTRLTVV.